This TCR beta chain came from a study of OX40 agonist ivuxolimab in advanced cancers. Overall study: In three patients, partial responses were observed, one with hepatocellular carcinoma and two with cutaneous melanoma.

Clones were sequenced by immunoSEQ multiplex PCR, and TCRdb holds only the in-frame ones, with some missing. The table includes about 110,000 clones, 85% to 95% detected once. The CDR3 length is 14 residues. Germline CDR1 reads MNHNY; CDR2 reads SVGAGI (reference sequence). Trimming removed 2 bases at V and 2 bases at J, with 9 bases between. This clone has just a few counts. The V gene is TRBV6-6, the J gene TRBJ1-1; D not certain. Sequencing was performed on CD4+ or CD8+ T cells sorted from blood, taken in a trial of the OX40 agonist ivuxolimab. The receptor's source is an adult with an advanced solid tumor such as melanoma, head and neck, liver or kidney cancer. In nucleotides, the CDR3 is TGTGCCAGCAGTTACGGCCAGAGAAACACTGAAGCTTTCTTT. It translates to CASSYGQRNTEAFF.